This T cell receptor (beta chain) was observed in a study of radiotherapy plus CTLA-4 blockade in lung cancer. Background on the study: Among patients, over 15% showed objective responses, and approximately 29% had disease control. The study, taken as a whole, reports: TCR clones originating in tumors grew in number in blood after radiotherapy plus ipilimumab. Among reported predictors of response, early blood T cell clone dynamics with interferon-beta performed best.

Each patient with chemo-refractory metastatic non-small-cell lung cancer was treated with focal radiation plus CTLA-4 blockade using ipilimumab. In germline, CDR1 is LNHDA, CDR2 SQIVND (reference sequence). This CDR3 has 13 residues. Trimming removed 5 bases from V and 5 bases from J; junction bases left unmatched: 2. Method: immunoSEQ multiplex PCR; TCRdb's copy keeps in-frame clones and lacks some. The data show about 66,000 clones, with around 83% seen just once and roughly 4% held by the top ten. A single count supports this clone. Antigen: not known. The sample consisted of peripheral blood, taken from a patient treated with radiotherapy plus ipilimumab. The V gene is TRBV19, the J gene TRBJ2-2; 7 bases are shared with TRBD1. The TCR was taken from a human donor with non-small cell lung cancer who had a partial response to radiotherapy plus ipilimumab. CDR3 sequence reads: CASSDRATGELFF. CDR3 nucleotides: TGTGCCAGTAGTGACAGGGCAACCGGGGAGCTGTTTTTT.